This TCR beta chain was recorded in a study of T cells after posttransplantation cyclophosphamide. Findings and limits, study-wide: Donor-recipient repertoire similarity was low at 1-2 months, rising over year one. TRB overlap between skin or GI tissue T cells and blood was limited.

The CDR3 totals 14 residues. The ends lost 6 bases at V and 9 bases at J; junction bases unmatched: 9. Germline values: CDR1 SNHLY, CDR2 FYNNEI. To note about this clone: What it binds is unknown.

A marrow graft followed busulfan-fludarabine conditioning, with cyclophosphamide on days +3 and +4. Sequenced by immunoSEQ multiplex PCR; TCRdb stores in-frame clones only, minus some. The profile covers about 9,200 clones, none occurring a single time. The source of this sequence is a female patient aged 40 to 55 who received an allogeneic stem cell transplant from a related donor, was CMV-positive, and had no GVHD. Some T cells may be transferred from the graft donor. The sequencing here drew on PBMCs, taken after allogeneic stem cell transplant with posttransplant cyclophosphamide. The chain is built from TRBV2 and TRBJ2-3, with TRBD2 matching 10 bases. The CDR3 here is CASRAGGSFETQYF. DNA of the CDR3: TGTGCCAGCAGAGCGGGGGGGTCCTTTGAAACGCAGTATTTT. Combining the CDR3 with reference TRBV2 and TRBJ2-3 gives the whole variable domain EPEVTQTPSHQVTQMGQEVILRCVPISNHLYFYWYRQILGQKVEFLVSFYNNEISEKSEIFDDQFSVERPDGSNFTLKIRSTKLEDSAMYFCASRAGGSFETQYFGPGTRLTVL.